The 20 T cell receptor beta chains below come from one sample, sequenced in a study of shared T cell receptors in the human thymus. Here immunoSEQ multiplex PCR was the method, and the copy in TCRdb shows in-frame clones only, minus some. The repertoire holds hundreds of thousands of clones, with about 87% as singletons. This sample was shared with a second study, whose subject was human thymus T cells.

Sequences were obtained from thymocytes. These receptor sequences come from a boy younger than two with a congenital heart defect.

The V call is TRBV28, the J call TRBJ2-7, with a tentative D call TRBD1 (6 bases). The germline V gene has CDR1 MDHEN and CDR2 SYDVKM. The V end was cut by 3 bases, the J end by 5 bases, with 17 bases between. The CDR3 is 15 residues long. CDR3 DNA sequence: TGTGCCAGCAGTTTTCGGGGAACCACAGGGAACGAGCAGTACTTC. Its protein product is CASSFRGTTGNEQYF.

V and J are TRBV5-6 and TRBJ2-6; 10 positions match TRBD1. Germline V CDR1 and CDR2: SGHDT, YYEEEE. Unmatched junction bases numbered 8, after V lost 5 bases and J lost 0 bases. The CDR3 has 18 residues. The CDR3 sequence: CASRRPGQGISGANVLTF. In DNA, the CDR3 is TGTGCCAGCAGGAGGCCGGGACAGGGGATCTCTGGGGCCAACGTCCTGACTTTC.

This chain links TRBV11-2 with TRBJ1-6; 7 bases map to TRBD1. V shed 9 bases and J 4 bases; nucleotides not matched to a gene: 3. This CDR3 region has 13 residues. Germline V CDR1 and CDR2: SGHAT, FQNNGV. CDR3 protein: CASSGQYNSPLHF. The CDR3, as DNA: TGTGCCAGTTCGGGACAGTATAATTCACCCCTCCACTTT.

DNA of the CDR3: TGTGCCAGCAGTTACTCGAGGACAGGGGGTTCCTACGAGCAGTACTTC. This codes for CASSYSRTGGSYEQYF. V usage is TRBV6-5 and J usage is TRBJ2-5, with 10 nucleotides matching TRBD1. The J call may be in error: the DNA end matches TRBJ2-7 better. CDR3 size: 16 residues. Germline loops: CDR1 MNHEY, CDR2 SVGAGI.

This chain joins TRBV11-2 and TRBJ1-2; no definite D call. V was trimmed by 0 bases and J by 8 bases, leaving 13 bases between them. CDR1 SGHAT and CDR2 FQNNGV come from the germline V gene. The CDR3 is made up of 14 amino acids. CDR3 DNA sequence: TGTGCCAGCAGCTTAGATCGGGGAAGAAGGGGCTACACCTTC. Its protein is CASSLDRGRRGYTF.

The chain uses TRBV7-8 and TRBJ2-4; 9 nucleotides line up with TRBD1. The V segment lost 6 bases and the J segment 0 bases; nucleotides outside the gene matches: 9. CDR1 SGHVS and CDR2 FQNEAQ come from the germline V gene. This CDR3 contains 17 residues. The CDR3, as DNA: TGTGCCAGCAGTCCCGGGACAGGGACGATAGCCAAAAACATTCAGTACTTC. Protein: CASSPGTGTIAKNIQYF.

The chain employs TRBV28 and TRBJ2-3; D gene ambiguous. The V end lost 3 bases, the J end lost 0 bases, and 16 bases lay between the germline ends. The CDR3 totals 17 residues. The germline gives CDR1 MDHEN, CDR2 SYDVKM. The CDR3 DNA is TGTGCCAGCAGTTTTTGTGGCTTCCCCGCTAGCACAGATACGCAGTATTTT. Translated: CASSFCGFPASTDTQYF.

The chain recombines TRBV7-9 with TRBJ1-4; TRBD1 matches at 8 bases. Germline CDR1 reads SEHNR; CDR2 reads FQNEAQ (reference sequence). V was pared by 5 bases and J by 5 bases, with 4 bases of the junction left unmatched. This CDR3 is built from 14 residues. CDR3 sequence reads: CASSHRQGNEKLFF. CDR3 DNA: TGTGCCAGCAGCCACCGACAGGGGAATGAAAAACTGTTTTTT.

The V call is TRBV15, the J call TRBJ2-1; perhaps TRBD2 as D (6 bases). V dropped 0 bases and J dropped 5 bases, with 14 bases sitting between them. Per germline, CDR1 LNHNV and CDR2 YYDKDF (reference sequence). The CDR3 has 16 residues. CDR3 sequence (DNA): TGTGCCACCAGCAGAGATCGAGGCGGACTAAACAATGAGCAGTTCTTC. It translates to CATSRDRGGLNNEQFF.

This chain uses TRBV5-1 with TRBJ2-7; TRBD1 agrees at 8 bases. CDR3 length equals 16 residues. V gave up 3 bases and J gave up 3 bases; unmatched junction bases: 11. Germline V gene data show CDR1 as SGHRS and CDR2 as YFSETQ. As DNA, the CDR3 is TGCGCCAGCAGCTCAATCCGGGACAGGACGTACTACGAGCAGTACTTC. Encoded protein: CASSSIRDRTYYEQYF.

The CDR3 protein is CASSPGGGQKTQYF. CDR3 nucleotides: TGTGCCAGCAGCCCCGGGGGGGGGCAAAAGACCCAGTACTTC. The V call is TRBV5-6, the J call TRBJ2-5; 8 nucleotides agree with TRBD2. The germline gives CDR1 SGHDT, CDR2 YYEEEE. J was trimmed by 6 bases and V by 4 bases; bases with no gene match: 8. This CDR3 spans 14 amino acids.

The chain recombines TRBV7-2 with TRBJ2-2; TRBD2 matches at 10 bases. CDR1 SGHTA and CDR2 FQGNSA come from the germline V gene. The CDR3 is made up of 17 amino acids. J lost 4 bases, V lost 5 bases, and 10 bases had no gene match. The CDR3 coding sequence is TGTGCCAGCAGCCCGATAACTAGCGGGAAGATCACCGGGGAGCTGTTTTTT. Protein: CASSPITSGKITGELFF.

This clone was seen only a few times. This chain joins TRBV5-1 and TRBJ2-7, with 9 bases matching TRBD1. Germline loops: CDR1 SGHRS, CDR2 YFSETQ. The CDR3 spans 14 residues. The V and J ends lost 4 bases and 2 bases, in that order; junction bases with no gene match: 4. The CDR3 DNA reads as TGCGCCAGCAGCCAAGGACAGGGGCCCTACGAGCAGTACTTC. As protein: CASSQGQGPYEQYF.

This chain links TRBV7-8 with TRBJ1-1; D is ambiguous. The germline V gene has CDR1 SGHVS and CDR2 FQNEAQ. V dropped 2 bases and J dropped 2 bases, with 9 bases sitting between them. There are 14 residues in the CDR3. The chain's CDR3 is CASSLYQANTEAFF. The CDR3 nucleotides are TGTGCCAGCAGCTTATACCAGGCAAACACTGAAGCTTTCTTT.

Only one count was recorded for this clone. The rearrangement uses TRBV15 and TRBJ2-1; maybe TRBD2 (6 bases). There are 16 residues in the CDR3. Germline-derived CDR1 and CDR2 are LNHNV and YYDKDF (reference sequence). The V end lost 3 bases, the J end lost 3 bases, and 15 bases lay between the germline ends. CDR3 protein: CATSSLEGGDYNEQFF. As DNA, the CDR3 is TGTGCCACCAGCAGCCTCGAGGGAGGTGACTACAATGAGCAGTTCTTC.

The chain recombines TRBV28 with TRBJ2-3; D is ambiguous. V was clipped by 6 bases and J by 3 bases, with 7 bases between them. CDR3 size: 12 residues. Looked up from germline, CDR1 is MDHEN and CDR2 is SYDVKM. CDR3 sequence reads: CASRQITDTQYF. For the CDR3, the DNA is TGTGCCAGCAGACAGATTACAGATACGCAGTATTTT.

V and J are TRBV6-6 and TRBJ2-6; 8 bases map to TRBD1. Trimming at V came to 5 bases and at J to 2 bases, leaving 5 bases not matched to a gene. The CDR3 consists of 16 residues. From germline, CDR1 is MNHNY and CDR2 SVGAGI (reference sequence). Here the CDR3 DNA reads TGTGCCAGCAGTCAAGACAGGGGTCCTGGGGCCAACGTCCTGACTTTC. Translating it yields CASSQDRGPGANVLTF.

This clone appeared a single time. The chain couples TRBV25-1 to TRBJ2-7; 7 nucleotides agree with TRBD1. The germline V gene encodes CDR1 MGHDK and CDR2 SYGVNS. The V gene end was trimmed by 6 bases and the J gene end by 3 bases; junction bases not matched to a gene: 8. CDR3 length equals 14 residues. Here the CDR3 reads CASRGQAALYEQYF. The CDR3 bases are TGTGCCAGCAGAGGACAGGCGGCCCTCTACGAGCAGTACTTC.

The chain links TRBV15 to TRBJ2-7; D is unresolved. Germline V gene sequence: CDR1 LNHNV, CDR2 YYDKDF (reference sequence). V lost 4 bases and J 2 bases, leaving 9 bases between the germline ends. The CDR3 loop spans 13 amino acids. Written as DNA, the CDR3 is TGTGCCACCAGCATCCAGTTCCCCTACGAGCAGTACTTC. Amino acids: CATSIQFPYEQYF.

DNA for the CDR3: TGTGCCAGCAGTTTATCGGACCCCGAGAGGGAAGGCTACACCTTC. Encoded protein: CASSLSDPEREGYTF. The chain is built from TRBV27 and TRBJ1-2, with D uncertain. This CDR3 has 15 amino acids. The V end was cut by 0 bases, the J end by 8 bases, with 16 bases between. Per germline, CDR1 MNHEY and CDR2 SMNVEV (reference sequence).